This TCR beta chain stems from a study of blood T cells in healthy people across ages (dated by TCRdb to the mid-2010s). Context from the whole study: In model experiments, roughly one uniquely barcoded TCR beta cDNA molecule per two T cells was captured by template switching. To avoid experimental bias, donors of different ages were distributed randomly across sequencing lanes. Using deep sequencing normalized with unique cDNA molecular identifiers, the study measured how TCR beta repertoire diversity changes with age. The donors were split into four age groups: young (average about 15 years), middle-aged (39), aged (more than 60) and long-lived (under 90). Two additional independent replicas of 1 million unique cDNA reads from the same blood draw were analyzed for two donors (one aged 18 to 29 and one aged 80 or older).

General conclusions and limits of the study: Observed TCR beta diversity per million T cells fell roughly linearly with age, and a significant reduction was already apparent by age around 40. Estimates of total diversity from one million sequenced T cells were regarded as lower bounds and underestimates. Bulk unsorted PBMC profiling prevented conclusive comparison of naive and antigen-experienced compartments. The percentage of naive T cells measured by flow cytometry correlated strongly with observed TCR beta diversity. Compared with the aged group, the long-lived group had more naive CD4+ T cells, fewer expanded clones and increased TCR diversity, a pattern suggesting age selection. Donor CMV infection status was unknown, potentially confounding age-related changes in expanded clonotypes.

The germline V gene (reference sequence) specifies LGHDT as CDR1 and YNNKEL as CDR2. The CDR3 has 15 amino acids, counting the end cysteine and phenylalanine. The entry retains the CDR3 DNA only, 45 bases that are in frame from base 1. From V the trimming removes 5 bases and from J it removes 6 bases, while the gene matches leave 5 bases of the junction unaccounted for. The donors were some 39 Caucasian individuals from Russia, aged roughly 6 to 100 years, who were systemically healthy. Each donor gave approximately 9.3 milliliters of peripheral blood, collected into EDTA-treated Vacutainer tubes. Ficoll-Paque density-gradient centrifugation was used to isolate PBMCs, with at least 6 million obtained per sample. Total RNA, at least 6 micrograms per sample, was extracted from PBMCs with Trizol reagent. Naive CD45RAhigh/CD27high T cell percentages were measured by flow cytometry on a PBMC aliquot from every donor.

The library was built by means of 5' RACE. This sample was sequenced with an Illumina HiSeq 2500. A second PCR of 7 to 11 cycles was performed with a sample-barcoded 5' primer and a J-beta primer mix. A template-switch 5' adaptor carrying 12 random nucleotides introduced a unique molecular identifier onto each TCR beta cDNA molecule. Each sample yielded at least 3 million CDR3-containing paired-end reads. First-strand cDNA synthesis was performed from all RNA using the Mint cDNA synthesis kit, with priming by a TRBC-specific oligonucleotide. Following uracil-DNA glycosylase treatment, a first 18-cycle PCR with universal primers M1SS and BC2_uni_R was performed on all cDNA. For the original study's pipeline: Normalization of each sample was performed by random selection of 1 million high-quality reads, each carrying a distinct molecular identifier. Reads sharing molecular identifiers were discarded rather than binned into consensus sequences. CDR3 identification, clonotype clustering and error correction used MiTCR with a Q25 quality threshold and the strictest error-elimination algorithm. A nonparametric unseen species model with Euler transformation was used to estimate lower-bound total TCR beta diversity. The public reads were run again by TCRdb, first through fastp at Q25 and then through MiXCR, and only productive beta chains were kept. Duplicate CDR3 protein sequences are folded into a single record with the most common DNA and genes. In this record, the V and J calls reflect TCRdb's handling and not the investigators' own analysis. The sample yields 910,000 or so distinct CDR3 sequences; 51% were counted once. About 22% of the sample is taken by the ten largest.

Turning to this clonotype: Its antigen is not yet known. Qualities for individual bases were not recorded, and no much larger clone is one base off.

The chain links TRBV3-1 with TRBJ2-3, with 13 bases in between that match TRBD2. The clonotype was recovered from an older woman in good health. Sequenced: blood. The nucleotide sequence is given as TGTGCCAGCAGCACCAGGACTAGCGGGGGTGATACGCAGTATTTT. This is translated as CASSTRTSGGDTQYF.